Listed below are T cell receptor beta chains from one sample, sequenced in a study of T-cell memory formation after mild COVID-19. Using its own MiXCR run on the 5' RACE reads, TCRdb lists one record per CDR3 protein. Of a few hundred thousand distinct CDR3 sequences listed, over 25% are singletons. The sample comprised PBMCs or a T cell subset sorted from them (not recorded which). These receptors were taken from an adult woman who had mild COVID-19 (a few samples of this study predate the infection). Cell type and time point are not known. The CDR3 runs from the conserved cysteine through the conserved F or W. Each record gives: V gene, D gene, clone size, J gene, CDR3 protein, CDR3 DNA. D genes are given only for firm matches. Some rows mark clone size as missing; the rest say once, few, many or name a class of expanded clone.

TRBV6-5,TRBD1,once,TRBJ1-3,CASSYRQGPTIYF,TGTGCCAGCAGTTACCGACAGGGACCCACCATATATTTT
TRBV6-5,.,.,TRBJ2-7,CASSYSSVSGGNQYF,TGTGCCAGCAGTTATAGTTCCGTATCGGGCGGGAATCAGTACTTC
TRBV7-2,.,few,TRBJ1-6,CASSNSQGLGYSPLHF,TGTGCCAGCAGCAACTCACAGGGACTGGGATATTCACCCCTCCACTTT
TRBV6-6,TRBD1,.,TRBJ2-3,CASSYSSGTGMGLFADTQYF,TGTGCCAGCAGTTATTCCTCCGGGACAGGGATGGGGCTATTCGCAGATACGCAGTATTTT
TRBV20-1,.,few,TRBJ1-6,CSARDGGAATNSPLHF,TGCAGTGCTAGAGATGGGGGGGCAGCCACTAATTCACCCCTCCACTTT
TRBV4-2,.,few,TRBJ2-7,CASSQGPGGYEQYF,TGTGCCAGCAGCCAAGGGCCAGGAGGCTACGAGCAGTACTTC
TRBV27,TRBD2,.,TRBJ2-1,CASSLYVPGLASSYNEQFF,TGTGCCAGCAGTTTATACGTCCCGGGACTAGCGAGCTCCTACAATGAGCAGTTCTTC
TRBV7-3,.,.,TRBJ1-2,CASSPEGLTNYGYTF,TGTGCCAGCAGCCCGGAGGGGCTTACTAACTATGGCTACACCTTC
TRBV7-9,TRBD2,.,TRBJ2-2,CASSLTSGRVPAGELFF,TGTGCCAGCAGCTTAACTAGCGGGAGGGTCCCCGCCGGGGAGCTGTTTTTT
TRBV6-5,TRBD2,few,TRBJ2-3,CASKRGTSADTQYF,TGTGCCAGCAAAAGAGGTACTAGCGCAGATACGCAGTATTTT
TRBV7-9,.,few,TRBJ2-2,CASSLDAFTGELFF,TGTGCCAGCAGCCTCGACGCGTTTACCGGGGAGCTGTTTTTT
TRBV4-1,.,.,TRBJ2-7,CASSQGTVDYEQYF,TGCGCCAGCAGCCAAGGGACAGTGGACTACGAGCAGTACTTC
TRBV7-9,.,.,TRBJ1-1,CASSLDLGRLTEAFF,TGTGCCAGCAGCTTAGACCTGGGTCGGCTGACTGAAGCTTTCTTT
TRBV6-5,.,.,TRBJ1-1,CASSYSPGPSCFF,TGTGCCAGCAGTTACTCGCCAGGGCCCAGTTGTTTCTTT
TRBV6-5,.,many,TRBJ2-7,CASTRGIEQYF,TGTGCCAGCACTAGGGGTATCGAGCAGTACTTC
TRBV12-3/TRBV12-4,.,.,TRBJ1-4,CASSPQMAVREKLFF,TGTGCCAGCAGCCCGCAGATGGCAGTCAGGGAAAAACTGTTTTTT
TRBV29-1,.,.,TRBJ1-2,CITGGGDGYTF,TGCATAACCGGTGGGGGTGATGGCTACACCTTC
TRBV5-6,TRBD2,few,TRBJ2-1,CASSEVAGESYNEQFF,TGTGCCAGCAGCGAAGTAGCGGGAGAGTCCTACAATGAGCAGTTCTTC
TRBV9,TRBD1,few,TRBJ2-5,CASSSGTGGQETQYF,TGTGCCAGCAGCTCAGGGACAGGAGGACAAGAGACCCAGTACTTC
TRBV27,.,few,TRBJ2-7,CASSVIASSYEQYF,TGTGCCAGCAGTGTTATAGCCAGCTCCTACGAGCAGTACTTC
TRBV24-1,TRBD1,many,TRBJ1-1,CATSDRTGGDEAFF,TGTGCCACCAGTGACCGGACAGGGGGAGATGAAGCTTTCTTT
TRBV5-1,TRBD2,few,TRBJ2-5,CASSPRASGEETQYF,TGCGCCAGCAGCCCCAGGGCTAGCGGCGAAGAGACCCAGTACTTC
TRBV7-6,.,few,TRBJ2-3,CASSSPASTDTQYF,TGTGCCAGCAGCTCTCCCGCCTCCACAGATACGCAGTATTTT
TRBV9,.,.,TRBJ1-6,CASSVEGFNSPLHF,TGTGCCAGCAGCGTAGAGGGGTTTAATTCACCCCTCCACTTT
TRBV7-3,TRBD2,.,TRBJ2-7,CASSLAGGPNEQYF,TGTGCCAGCAGCTTAGCGGGAGGGCCGAACGAGCAGTACTTC
TRBV18,TRBD2,.,TRBJ2-7,CASSPPNGRGDEQYF,TGTGCCAGCTCACCACCGAACGGGAGGGGAGACGAGCAGTACTTC
TRBV12-3/TRBV12-4,.,.,TRBJ1-4,CASSLDPPLTNEKLFF,TGTGCCAGCAGTTTAGACCCTCCCTTAACTAATGAAAAACTGTTTTTT
TRBV5-1,.,few,TRBJ2-7,CASSLRGQGGSSYEQYF,TGCGCCAGCAGCTTACGCGGACAGGGAGGGAGCTCCTACGAGCAGTACTTC
TRBV12-5,TRBD2,few,TRBJ2-3,CAGKRETSTDTQYF,TGTGCTGGAAAGCGGGAGACTAGCACAGATACGCAGTATTTT
TRBV24-1,.,.,TRBJ2-7,CATGKDYEQYF,TGTGCCACCGGAAAAGACTACGAGCAGTACTTC